Each of the 14 T cell receptor beta chains below was sequenced from the same sample in a study of CD4 and CD8 cells across lung adenocarcinoma regions. Each CDR3 protein is one row after TCRdb ran MiXCR on the PCR reads. This table holds 20,000 to 25,000 distinct CDR3 sequences, roughly 50% found once. Source material: CD8+ T cells from the center of a lung tumor. Receptor source: a female donor with lung adenocarcinoma. The CD4 and CD8 labels of this study may be unreliable.

The sample holds a few counts of this clonotype. The rearrangement uses TRBV25-1 and TRBJ1-5; D remains unclear. The CDR3 is made up of 12 amino acids. The germline V gene encodes CDR1 MGHDK and CDR2 SYGVNS. Trimming removed 8 bases at V and 4 bases at J, with 9 bases between. In nucleotides, the CDR3 is TGTGCCAGCTCTAATCCTAATCAGCCCCAGCATTTT. Translated: CASSNPNQPQHF.

In this sample, this clonotype is medium-sized. This chain's CDR3 is CASSDRGSGANVLTF. CDR3 nucleotide sequence: TGTGCCAGCAGTGATAGGGGCTCTGGGGCCAACGTCCTGACTTTC. The genes are TRBV6-1 and TRBJ2-6, with D maybe TRBD1 (5 bases). The ends were cut back, 3 bases at V and 0 bases at J, with 6 bases in the middle. This CDR3 region has 15 residues. CDR1 is MNHNS, CDR2 SASEGT, per germline.

This chain connects TRBV5-1 to TRBJ2-2; 7 bases agree with TRBD1. The J call could be wrong; TRBJ2-3 is a better fit for the DNA end. Germline-derived CDR1 and CDR2 are SGHRS and YFSETQ. The CDR3 contains 17 residues. CDR3 loop: CASSCYRFGVNTGAQYF. The CDR3 nucleotides read TGCGCCAGCAGCTGTTACAGGTTTGGTGTGAACACAGGGGCGCAGTATTTT.

This clonotype was seen once. The chain couples TRBV10-3 to TRBJ2-3; D remains ambiguous. V was clipped by 8 bases and J by 0 bases, with 3 bases between them. This CDR3 is 11 amino acids long. Germline V CDR1 and CDR2: ENHRY, SYGVKD. CDR3 region: CAIGSTDTQYF. CDR3 coding DNA: TGTGCCATCGGAAGCACAGATACGCAGTATTTT.

This clonotype has ten or more counts. The rearrangement links TRBV27 to TRBJ2-5, with 9 bases matching TRBD1. The J call may not be correct, given that the DNA end is closer to TRBJ2-7. CDR3 length equals 16 residues. Looked up from germline, CDR1 is MNHEY and CDR2 is SMNVEV (reference sequence). The CDR3 loop reads CASSLSPAQGAPEQYF. The CDR3 DNA is TGTGCCAGCAGTTTAAGCCCCGCACAGGGGGCGCCCGAGCAGTACTTC.

The chain recombines TRBV6-1 with TRBJ2-2; D uncertain. CDR3 length: 14 residues. Germline V lookup: CDR1 MNHNS, CDR2 SASEGT. Trimming pared 6 bases from V and 5 bases from J, leaving 13 bases between. The chain's CDR3 is CASRDWTPTGELFF. CDR3 nucleotides: TGTGCCAGCAGAGACTGGACCCCGACCGGGGAGCTGTTTTTT.

The V and J genes are TRBV14 and TRBJ1-3; no reliable D call. Looked up from germline, CDR1 is SGHDN and CDR2 is FVKESK. CDR3 length equals 14 residues. V shed 1 base and J shed 0 bases, with 4 bases lying between them. DNA for the CDR3: TGTGCCAGCAGCCAAGTCCTCTCTGGAAACACCATATATTTT. Translating gives CASSQVLSGNTIYF.

Concerning this clonotype: One end of the junction is discordant with germline, which a read error may explain. V usage is TRBV6-1 and J usage is TRBJ2-1; TRBD2 might be the D (5 bases). The end of the DNA fits TRBJ2-5 better, so the J call may be wrong. This CDR3 has 14 residues. Germline CDR1 and CDR2: MNHNS and SASEGT. The CDR3 is CASKGRGERKIQYF. The DNA for the CDR3 is TGTGCGAGCAAGGGCCGGGGTGAGCGAAAGATCCAGTACTTC.

The rearrangement uses TRBV4-1 and TRBJ1-1; no definite D call. V lost 2 bases and J lost 1, with 11 bases in between. The CDR3 runs 15 residues. Germline assignment: CDR1 MGHRA and CDR2 YSYEKL. The CDR3 region has the DNA TGCGCCAGCAGCCAATCAGACCTTAGGAACACTGAAGCTTTCTTT. It is translated as CASSQSDLRNTEAFF.

This clonotype was counted between two and nine times. V is TRBV9 and J is TRBJ2-1; 9 nucleotides match TRBD1. Germline-derived CDR1 and CDR2 are SGDLS and YYNGEE. V was clipped by 4 bases and J by 4 bases; unmatched bases: 9. The CDR3 runs 16 residues. The CDR3 is CASSPRWDRAYNEQFF. The CDR3, as DNA: TGTGCCAGCAGCCCTAGATGGGACAGGGCTTACAATGAGCAGTTCTTC.

The chain is built from TRBV6-1 and TRBJ2-4; the match to TRBD2 covers 9 bases. This CDR3 contains 16 residues. Germline assignment: CDR1 MNHNS and CDR2 SASEGT. V shed 5 bases, J shed 2 bases, and the junction held 7 bases outside the gene matches. CDR3 residues: CASSIGTSFTKNIQYF. In nucleotides, the CDR3 is TGTGCCAGCAGTATCGGGACTAGCTTTACCAAAAACATTCAGTACTTC.

This clonotype was seen more than once but under ten times. The chain couples TRBV7-2 to TRBJ2-1, with 12 bases fitting TRBD2. Matching the DNA end better, TRBJ2-7 makes the J call doubtful. This CDR3 region has 14 residues. Germline-derived CDR1 and CDR2 are SGHTA and FQGNSA. The CDR3 spells CASSSRLAGAEQYF. DNA for the CDR3: TGTGCCAGCAGCTCAAGACTAGCGGGAGCCGAGCAGTACTTC.

This chain joins TRBV4-1 and TRBJ1-2; the D is unclear. The CDR3 is 14 residues long. Trimming left V 4 bases short and J 4 bases short, with 13 bases between. The germline V gene encodes CDR1 MGHRA and CDR2 YSYEKL. Here the CDR3 DNA reads TGCGCCAGCAGCCCCACTGGAGAGTTCTATGGCTACACCTTC. Residues: CASSPTGEFYGYTF.

A word on this clonotype: One end of the junction fails to match germline, which may point to a read error. J is TRBJ2-3 and V is TRBV27, with a weak D call TRBD2 (6 bases). CDR3 size: 15 residues. CDR1 MNHEY and CDR2 SMNVEV come from the germline V gene (reference sequence). CDR3: CARRSGVGLKNTQYF. CDR3 nucleotides: TGTGCCCGCAGGTCGGGGGTGGGACTCAAAAATACGCAGTATTTC.